These 25 T cell receptor beta chains were sequenced from one sample in a study of T-cell reconstitution after alpha-beta-depleted transplantation in children. A library of TCRbeta sequences, prepared with unique molecular identifiers, was generated. TCRdb processed the PCR reads anew with MiXCR; each CDR3 protein has one entry. The sample shows about 110,000 distinct CDR3 sequences, 23% of them seen only once. The material sequenced was PBMCs, mostly from graft donor cells, taken 180 days after TCRalphabeta/CD19-depleted stem cell transplant. All receptors come from a male patient between 2 and 15 years old who had a stem cell transplant for chronic granulomatous disease, so the T cells may come from the graft donor.

This clonotype was picked up many times. The V and J genes are TRBV20-1 and TRBJ2-5; 10 bases match TRBD1. CDR3 size: 17 residues. Germline V gives CDR1 DFQATT, CDR2 SNEGSKA (reference sequence). V shed 2 bases and J 3 bases; nucleotides not matched to a gene: 12. The CDR3 loop reads CSARFPPGQGLKETQYF. The CDR3 DNA reads as TGCAGTGCTAGATTCCCGCCGGGACAGGGGCTGAAAGAGACCCAGTACTTC.

This clonotype was seen repeatedly, ten times or more. The V call is TRBV7-3, the J call TRBJ2-3; 7 bases are a match to TRBD2. CDR3 length equals 13 residues. CDR1 is SGHTA and CDR2 is FQGTGA in the germline V gene. V shed 3 bases and J 6 bases; nucleotides not matched to a gene: 3. This chain's CDR3 is CASSFLAGDTQYF. The CDR3 coding sequence is TGTGCCAGCAGCTTTTTAGCGGGTGATACGCAGTATTTT.

This clonotype was counted between two and nine times. The chain recombines TRBV7-2 with TRBJ1-3; maybe TRBD1 (5 bases). The V gene's germline CDR1 is SGHTA and CDR2 FQGNSA. The CDR3 consists of 14 residues. Deletions cut 7 bases from V and 4 bases from J, with 14 bases between. The CDR3 bases are TGTGCCAGCACCACCCGGGGCGCCGGAAACACCATATATTTT. Its translation: CASTTRGAGNTIYF. The full variable domain, with the rest looked up from reference TRBV7-2 and TRBJ1-3, is GAGVSQSPSNKVTEKGKDVELRCDPISGHTALYWYRQSLGQGLEFLIYFQGNSAPDKSGLPSDRFSAERTGGSVSTLTIQRTQQEDSAVYLCASTTRGAGNTIYFGEGSWLTVV.

This clonotype was observed many times. The gene calls are TRBV20-1 and TRBJ2-7; TRBD2 matches at 8 bases. The CDR3 has 13 residues. Germline assignment: CDR1 DFQATT and CDR2 SNEGSKA (reference sequence). The junction had 3 bases not matched to a gene; V was cut back by 1 base and J by 4 bases. CDR3 region: CSARGREEYEQYF. As DNA, the CDR3 is TGCAGTGCTAGAGGGCGGGAGGAGTACGAGCAGTACTTC.

Notes on this clonotype: This could be a read error, since a much larger clone is one nucleotide away. This chain connects TRBV11-3 to TRBJ2-3; 7 nucleotides line up with TRBD2. The CDR3 consists of 14 residues. J lost 4 bases, V lost 5 bases, and 6 bases had no gene match. CDR1 is SGHNT and CDR2 is YENEEA in the germline V gene. The CDR3: CASSRSTSPDTQYF. Written as DNA, the CDR3 is TGTGCCAGCAGCCGCTCGACTAGCCCAGATACGCAGTATTTT.

This clonotype showed up just a few times. The chain links TRBV20-1 to TRBJ2-3; D is undetermined. Trimming left V 5 bases short and J 4 bases short, with 7 bases between. The CDR3 loop spans 11 amino acids. Germline values: CDR1 DFQATT, CDR2 SNEGSKA (reference sequence). CDR3 coding DNA: TGCAGTGCTCCTCGGCCAGATACGCAGTATTTT. Protein product: CSAPRPDTQYF.

This rearrangement joins TRBV5-1 to TRBJ2-1; 8 bases are a match to TRBD1. Germline CDR1 is SGHRS and CDR2 is YFSETQ. The CDR3 sequence is 16 residues long. Trimming removed 0 bases from V and 9 bases from J; junction bases left unmatched: 11. Here the CDR3 reads CASSLADRGSRGEQFF. In nucleotides, the CDR3 is TGCGCCAGCAGCTTGGCCGACAGGGGTAGTCGGGGTGAGCAGTTCTTC.

This clonotype was picked up many times. The chain couples TRBV28 to TRBJ2-1; 13 bases map to TRBD2. The CDR3 is 16 residues long. The trim removed 5 bases at V and 7 bases at J, leaving 8 bases unmatched. From germline, CDR1 is MDHEN and CDR2 SYDVKM. CDR3 in DNA: TGTGCCAGCAGTAGGCCGGGACTAGCGGGAATAAATGAGCAGTTCTTC. Protein product: CASSRPGLAGINEQFF.

The V gene is TRBV20-1, the J gene TRBJ2-7; 11 bases fit TRBD2. From germline, CDR1 is DFQATT and CDR2 SNEGSKA (reference sequence). The CDR3 is made up of 17 amino acids. Trimming removed 6 bases from V and 3 bases from J; junction bases left unmatched: 16. CDR3: CSAPSWGLAGGNYEQYF. CDR3 nucleotide sequence: TGCAGTGCCCCCTCGTGGGGCTTAGCGGGAGGGAACTACGAGCAGTACTTC.

In its sample, this clonotype was seen many times. The genes are TRBV29-1 and TRBJ1-1; maybe TRBD1 (5 bases). The CDR3 spans 13 residues. Germline V gives CDR1 SQVTM, CDR2 ANQGSEA. Trimming removed 3 bases from V and 0 bases from J, with 8 bases in between. CDR3 bases: TGCAGCGTTGAGGGACGTCTGAACACTGAAGCTTTCTTT. Translating it yields CSVEGRLNTEAFF. Full variable domain (missing parts from reference TRBV29-1 and TRBJ1-1): SAVISQKPSRDICQRGTSLTIQCQVDSQVTMMFWYRQQPGQSLTLIATANQGSEATYESGFVIDKFPISRPNLTFSTLTVSNMSPEDSSIYLCSVEGRLNTEAFFGQGTRLTVV.

This clonotype was detected a few times. The chain has TRBV28 and TRBJ1-3; D is ambiguous. CDR3 length equals 12 residues. The V end was cut by 1 base, the J end by 10 bases, with 8 bases between. The germline V gene has CDR1 MDHEN and CDR2 SYDVKM. The CDR3 loop reads CASSLSETTIYF. The CDR3 DNA follows: TGTGCCAGCAGTTTATCCGAGACAACCATATATTTT.

The rearrangement links TRBV12-3 or TRBV12-4 to TRBJ2-7; TRBD1 matches 9 bases. CDR3 length equals 15 residues. The V segment lost 7 bases and the J segment 9 bases; nucleotides outside the gene matches: 16. The CDR3, as DNA: TGTGCCAGCACCCCCGGGGACAGGGTCCCCTCCGGGCAGTACTTC. Translating it yields CASTPGDRVPSGQYF.

The chain combines TRBV5-1 with TRBJ1-1; no reliable D call. The CDR3 length is 12 residues. The ends were cut back, 4 bases at V and 4 bases at J, with 8 bases in the middle. Per germline, CDR1 SGHRS and CDR2 YFSETQ. In DNA form, the CDR3 reads TGCGCCAGCAGCCCGCCGAGCACTGAAGCTTTCTTT. Protein sequence: CASSPPSTEAFF.

This clonotype was seen many times. CDR3 loop: CASSVATDTQYF. Here the CDR3 DNA reads TGTGCCAGCAGCGTAGCAACAGATACGCAGTATTTT. This chain links TRBV9 with TRBJ2-3; no firm D call. CDR3 length: 12 residues. V was clipped by 0 bases and J by 3 bases, with 2 bases between them. Germline CDR1 SGDLS, CDR2 YYNGEE.

This chain uses TRBV3-1 with TRBJ2-1, with D unclear. V lost 1 base to trimming and J lost 0 bases, with 22 bases between them. The CDR3 spans 20 residues. Germline loops: CDR1 LGHDT, CDR2 YNNKEL (reference sequence). CDR3 in amino acids: CASSQATGFGLRSSYNEQFF. In DNA, the CDR3 is TGTGCCAGCAGCCAAGCTACCGGGTTCGGTTTGCGGAGCTCCTACAATGAGCAGTTCTTC.

This clonotype was detected ten times or more. This chain links TRBV12-3 or TRBV12-4 with TRBJ2-2; TRBD2 matches 10 bases. The CDR3 loop spans 18 amino acids. The ends lost 6 bases at V and 1 base at J; junction bases unmatched: 11. CDR3 amino acids: CASSPGGLAKMNTGELFF. In DNA form, the CDR3 reads TGTGCCAGCAGCCCCGGGGGACTAGCGAAAATGAACACCGGGGAGCTGTTTTTT.

This clonotype was counted at least ten times. The V call is TRBV20-1, the J call TRBJ2-2; TRBD2 is a possible D gene (6 bases). The CDR3 loop spans 15 amino acids. Germline CDR1 DFQATT, CDR2 SNEGSKA (reference sequence). Trimming stripped 1 base from V and 5 bases from J, with 14 bases between. The DNA of the CDR3 is TGCAGTGCTAGAGTGACGGGAGTTGGTACCGGGGAGCTGTTTTTT. It encodes CSARVTGVGTGELFF.

This clonotype was counted a few times. This chain links TRBV10-3 with TRBJ2-1; unclear D gene. V lost 5 bases and J 5 bases, leaving 10 bases between the germline ends. This CDR3 has 13 amino acids. The germline CDR1 and CDR2 sequences are ENHRY and SYGVKD. As DNA, the CDR3 is TGTGCCATCAGTAAGGACGGAAACAATGAGCAGTTCTTC. Translation gives CAISKDGNNEQFF.

This clonotype came up a few times. The CDR3 is CATSRVAAPETQYF. The CDR3 DNA is TGTGCCACCAGCAGAGTGGCGGCCCCAGAGACCCAGTACTTC. The chain uses TRBV15 and TRBJ2-5; D is unresolved. The germline gives CDR1 LNHNV, CDR2 YYDKDF (reference sequence). V was shortened by 1 base and J by 4 bases, with 10 bases between the two germline ends. This CDR3 contains 14 residues. Using reference TRBV15 and TRBJ2-5 for the parts outside the CDR3, the full variable domain is DAMVIQNPRYQVTQFGKPVTLSCSQTLNHNVMYWYQQKSSQAPKLLFHYYDKDFNNEADTPDNFQSRRPNTSFCFLDIRSPGLGDTAMYLCATSRVAAPETQYFGPGTRLLVL.

This clonotype occurred many times. This sequence joins TRBV12-3 or TRBV12-4 and TRBJ2-7, with TRBD2 as a possible D gene (5 bases). The CDR3 has 16 residues. Deletions cut 2 bases from V and 4 bases from J, with 18 bases between. This CDR3 reads CASSLLTTWESYEQYF. CDR3 nucleotides: TGTGCCAGCAGTTTACTAACCACGTGGGAGTCTTACGAGCAGTACTTC.

The rearrangement links TRBV9 to TRBJ1-3; weak D call: TRBD1 (5 bases). Trimming removed 3 bases at V and 2 bases at J, with 9 bases between. CDR3 length: 14 residues. The germline V gene has CDR1 SGDLS and CDR2 YYNGEE. CDR3: CASSEGDPGNTIYF. For the CDR3, the DNA is TGTGCCAGCAGCGAAGGGGATCCTGGAAACACCATATATTTT.

This clonotype was recorded a few times. The chain combines TRBV18 with TRBJ2-7; D uncertain. V was trimmed by 1 base and J by 6 bases, leaving 10 bases between them. Germline V lookup: CDR1 KGHSH, CDR2 LQKENI. The CDR3 has 13 amino acids. The DNA of the CDR3 is TGTGCCAGCTCACCACGTGAAGGGCCCGAGCAGTACTTC. The encoded protein is CASSPREGPEQYF.

The chain recombines TRBV5-5 with TRBJ2-1; possible D gene TRBD2, 5 bases. V was shortened by 4 bases and J by 0 bases, with 17 bases between the two germline ends. Germline V gene data show CDR1 as SGHKS and CDR2 as YYEKEE (reference sequence). This CDR3 contains 17 residues. CDR3 coding DNA: TGTGCCAGCAGCGTCGGACCGAGCGGAAGCTCCTACAATGAGCAGTTCTTC. This encodes CASSVGPSGSSYNEQFF.

This chain uses TRBV25-1 with TRBJ2-7, with D perhaps TRBD1 or TRBD2 (5 bases each). The V end was cut by 4 bases, the J end by 3 bases, with 13 bases between. CDR1 MGHDK and CDR2 SYGVNS come from the germline V gene. This CDR3 comprises 14 residues. Written as DNA, the CDR3 is TGTGCCAGCAGTGCATGGGACGGGGACTACGAGCAGTACTTC. Protein: CASSAWDGDYEQYF.

This chain connects TRBV20-1 to TRBJ1-2; D gene uncertain. Germline V lookup: CDR1 DFQATT, CDR2 SNEGSKA (reference sequence). V lost 0 bases and J lost 1, with 6 bases in between. This CDR3 spans 13 amino acids. In DNA form, the CDR3 reads TGCAGTGCTAGAGACACGAATAACTATGGCTACACCTTC. It translates to CSARDTNNYGYTF.